This T cell receptor beta chain was sequenced for a study of control samples from healthy donors and cancer patients. This clone was seen a single time. CDR3 length: 13 residues. Trimming took 4 bases from V and 4 from J, leaving 10 bases between them. From germline, CDR1 is SGHNT and CDR2 YYREEE (reference sequence). Method: immunoSEQ multiplex PCR; TCRdb's copy keeps in-frame clones and lacks some. The table lists tens of thousands of clones, roughly 89% of them singletons, with around a tenth in the top ten. Sequencing was performed on PBMCs. The V call is TRBV5-4, the J call TRBJ2-3; no definite D call. This TCR was sampled from a woman in her 50s with colorectal cancer. The DNA for the CDR3 is TGTGCCAGCAGCCTGAGAGATGCAGATACGCAGTATTTT. Protein: CASSLRDADTQYF.